The entry below gives a single T cell receptor beta chain sequence along with its context. This receptor's antigen is unknown. No much larger clonotype is one base removed from it; base qualities were not supplied. This specimen's time point label, interpreted: baseline before first vaccination. The vaccinee samples were drawn from two UK trials, COV001 and COV002, one of which was a single-blind randomized controlled phase 2/3 trial testing AZD1222 (ChAdOx1 nCoV-19) in healthy adults. For TCRbeta chain sequencing, PBMC samples were collected from trial participants at day 0 and at day 28 after the second dose. This entry belongs to a study of T cell responses to AZD1222 COVID-19 vaccine (dated by TCRdb to about 2021). With respect to the entire study: Because spike-specific TCR depth and breadth did not differ between the two schedules, AZD1222 recipients who got a second dose at roughly 4 weeks were pooled with those who got a second dose at roughly 12 weeks. A total of about 230 trial participants underwent TCR sequencing, of whom nearly 210 received two doses of AZD1222 and around 26 received two doses of the MenACWY control vaccine. Enrollment into the trials was organized by age into subgroups of 18-55, 56-69 and 70-plus years, and those subgroups contained about 150, 27 and 61 TCR-sequenced participants, respectively. The study at large found these results: Participants were mostly white British and included more females than males, and it was suggested by the authors that clonal diversity may have been underestimated. Spike-specific TCR breadth and depth rose significantly after two AZD1222 doses compared with day 0 and with MenACWY recipients. The 56-69-year group was small, and its depth increase did not reach significance, likely because of low power. Conclusions about previously exposed vaccinees were limited because only 5 or 6 AZD1222 recipients were SARS-CoV-2 seropositive at baseline. CD4 TCRs associated with the vaccine covered the entire spike protein, and the dominant responses were in regions 160-218 and 743-854. Epitopes outside the regions mutated in the B.1.351 and B.1.1.7 variants were reportedly recognized by nearly half of the unique spike-specific TCRs. Because no day 14 peak-response samples were available, the repertoires could be characterized only after the peak T cell response.

There are 12 amino acids in the CDR3, from cysteine to phenylalanine inclusive. CDR3 DNA is the only sequence kept; it has 36 bases, read in frame from the first base. Per the germline V gene (reference sequence), LNHNV is the CDR1 and YYDKDF is the CDR2. V is reduced by 9 bases and J by 3 bases, leaving a spacing of 11 bases between them. The CDR3 regions of human TCRbeta chains were subjected to immunosequencing. The published analysis was carried out like this. Repertoire TCRs were matched against a reference library of SARS-CoV-2-specific TCRs generated with the MIRA antigen-specificity platform. Breadth was defined as the fraction of unique TCRs that were SARS-CoV-2-associated. Depth was defined as the fraction of total T cells that were SARS-CoV-2-associated. Each spike-specific TCR was assigned to its reactive spike region and to a CD4 or CD8 class using the MIRA data. Log10-transformed breadth and depth values were compared by one-way ANOVA with Sidak's multiple comparisons tests. TCRdb mirrors the immuneACCESS table, restricted to in-frame sequences. Some clones are absent from its copies; in checked studies, under half trace to an unresolved V gene, and the reason for the others is unknown. V and J calls and clone size are as listed in that table; D and trimming were resolved from the DNA. Within this sample are 150,000 to 180,000 clones, with about 92% of them counted one time only. In total, the top ten clones hold approximately 20% of the sample.

Source: peripheral blood, taken on day 0 of AZD1222 vaccination. The rearrangement joined TRBV15 to TRBJ1-2; the D gene is perhaps TRBD1, on 6 matching bases. This clonotype was sampled from an adult in good health. The nucleotide sequence reads as follows: TGTGCCACACAGGGTGTCGACTATGGCTACACCTTC. This codes for CATQGVDYGYTF.